These T cell receptor beta chains were read from a single sample in a study of shared clonotypes between healthy human individuals. The method was immunoSEQ multiplex PCR; TCRdb's version includes in-frame clones alone and lacks a portion of them. The repertoire holds about 680,000 clones, with 74% as singletons. Sequences were obtained from memory CD4+ T cells sorted from blood. Source of these receptors: a woman aged 25-40 years in good health. Both conserved end residues are part of each CDR3.

j_call: TRBJ1-1; v_call: TRBV11-1; cdr3_aa: CASSLAENTEAFF
j_call: TRBJ1-1; v_call: TRBV5-1; cdr3_aa: CASSLGEHMNTEAFF
j_call: TRBJ1-2; v_call: TRBV28; cdr3_aa: CASSAYYGYTF
j_call: TRBJ2-7; v_call: TRBV5-4; cdr3_aa: CASSLPGQGSYEQYF
j_call: TRBJ1-5; v_call: TRBV6-6; cdr3_aa: CASRETGVSDQPQHF
j_call: TRBJ1-1; v_call: TRBV14; cdr3_aa: CASSQDLGGEAFF
j_call: TRBJ2-1; v_call: TRBV5-1; cdr3_aa: CASSNSRGGDGNEQFF
j_call: TRBJ2-1; v_call: TRBV19; cdr3_aa: CASSSRTGIGDEQFF
j_call: TRBJ2-7; v_call: TRBV27; cdr3_aa: CASSRRRDSPPYEQYF
j_call: TRBJ2-3; v_call: TRBV19; cdr3_aa: CASSTGTGTSGRIHTQYF
j_call: TRBJ2-5; v_call: TRBV30; cdr3_aa: CAWSRTGDGRETQYF